Each of the 29 T cell receptor beta chains below was sequenced from the same sample in a study of blood T cell repertoires in COVID-19. Sequenced by immunoSEQ multiplex PCR; TCRdb stores in-frame clones only, minus some. The data show 500,000 or so clones, with about nine tenths seen just once and about 0.75% held by the top ten. The specimen was PBMCs or T cells enriched from blood (not recorded which). These receptors all come from a woman younger than 35 who had recovered from COVID-19.

This sequence joins TRBV5-1 and TRBJ1-3; tentative D call: TRBD1 (6 bases). Germline V lookup: CDR1 SGHRS, CDR2 YFSETQ. The V and J ends lost 2 bases and 0 bases respectively, with 12 bases between them. CDR3 length: 16 amino acids. The CDR3 bases are TGCGCCAGCAGCTTTAGACAGGCAAACTCTGGAAACACCATATATTTT. Translation: CASSFRQANSGNTIYF.

V is TRBV7-9 and J is TRBJ2-2; D not resolved. The CDR3 length is 14 residues. Germline CDR1 SEHNR, CDR2 FQNEAQ (reference sequence). V was cut by 0 bases and J by 5 bases, with 7 bases left in between. The DNA for the CDR3 is TGTGCCAGCAGCTTAGCGTATCCGACCGGGGAGCTGTTTTTT. This codes for CASSLAYPTGELFF.

The V gene is TRBV28, the J gene TRBJ2-3; 7 positions agree with TRBD1. Per germline, CDR1 MDHEN and CDR2 SYDVKM. The ends lost 4 bases at V and 2 bases at J; junction bases unmatched: 9. This CDR3 has 16 amino acids. The chain's CDR3 is CASSSRDRDYTDTQYF. CDR3 bases: TGTGCCAGCAGTTCCCGGGACAGAGACTACACAGATACGCAGTATTTT.

Turning to this clone: A read error may produce the germline difference seen at one junction end. The CDR3 sequence is CASRKGQDEQYF. In nucleotides, the CDR3 is TGTGCCAGCAGAAAAGGACAGGACGAACAGTACTTC. The rearrangement uses TRBV2 and TRBJ2-7; 7 bases fit TRBD1. This CDR3 is built from 12 residues. Looked up from germline, CDR1 is SNHLY and CDR2 is FYNNEI.

DNA for the CDR3: TGTGCCAGCAGCTTAGAGGGGGGAGGGGTAGCTTTCTTT. As protein: CASSLEGGGVAFF. The V and J genes are TRBV7-2 and TRBJ1-1; perhaps TRBD1 as D (6 bases). The ends were cut back, 1 base at V and 10 bases at J, with 13 bases in the middle. The CDR3 totals 13 residues. The germline V gene has CDR1 SGHTA and CDR2 FQGNSA.

Here the CDR3 reads CASSIDGRENTEAFF. CDR3 DNA sequence: TGTGCCAGTAGTATTGATGGCAGGGAGAACACTGAAGCTTTCTTT. The rearrangement joins TRBV19 to TRBJ1-1; tentative D call: TRBD1 (5 bases). Germline CDR1 LNHDA, CDR2 SQIVND (reference sequence). The length of the CDR3 is 15 residues. V was shortened by 3 bases and J by 1 base, with 12 bases between the two germline ends.

The J gene is TRBJ2-5, the V gene TRBV28; 9 bases align to TRBD1. The CDR3 spans 14 residues. The ends lost 2 bases at V and 6 bases at J; junction bases unmatched: 4. Germline V gene data show CDR1 as MDHEN and CDR2 as SYDVKM. The CDR3 nucleotides read TGTGCCAGCAGTTTACCCGGGACAGGGAAGACCCAGTACTTC. Translation gives CASSLPGTGKTQYF.

The genes are TRBV28 and TRBJ1-2; tentative D call: TRBD1 (5 bases). CDR1 and CDR2 from the germline V gene are MDHEN and SYDVKM. V was cut by 6 bases and J by 4 bases, with 12 bases left in between. The CDR3 contains 13 residues. CDR3 amino acids: CASSTPDSYGYTF. For the CDR3, the DNA is TGTGCCAGCAGCACACCTGACAGCTATGGCTACACCTTC.

As to this clone: Other nucleotide sequences in the sample specify the same CDR3. V is TRBV5-1 and J is TRBJ1-1; possibly TRBD1 for D (5 bases). The CDR3 totals 14 residues. The V gene's germline CDR1 is SGHRS and CDR2 YFSETQ. Trimming removed 1 base from V and 1 base from J, with 8 bases in between. CDR3 in DNA: TGCGCCAGCAGCTTGACAACAGGGAACACTGAAGCTTTCTTT. As protein: CASSLTTGNTEAFF.

The chain links TRBV30 to TRBJ1-5; 8 bases are a match to TRBD1. Germline V gene data show CDR1 as GTSNPN and CDR2 as SVGIG (reference sequence). The CDR3 totals 15 residues. V lost 5 bases, J lost 5 bases, and 11 bases stayed unmatched. In DNA form, the CDR3 reads TGTGCCTGGGCTGTCGACAGGGGACGTGATCAGCCCCAGCATTTT. Translated, it gives CAWAVDRGRDQPQHF.

The J gene is TRBJ1-5, the V gene TRBV4-1; 11 nucleotides agree with TRBD1. This CDR3 is 18 amino acids long. Trimming cost V 0 bases and J 5 bases; bases outside gene matches: 9. Per germline, CDR1 MGHRA and CDR2 YSYEKL. The CDR3 DNA sequence: TGCGCCAGCAGCCAAGATTTATTCCGGGGACAGGGGGATCAGCCCCAGCATTTT. Protein sequence: CASSQDLFRGQGDQPQHF.

The chain combines TRBV5-1 with TRBJ1-6; D is uncertain. The CDR3 consists of 15 residues. V dropped 0 bases and J dropped 10 bases, with 14 bases sitting between them. Germline CDR1 and CDR2: SGHRS and YFSETQ. The CDR3 bases are TGCGCCAGCAGCTTGGGCGGGCGGGAGAACTCACCCCTCCACTTT. It is translated as CASSLGGRENSPLHF.

In its sample, this clone was seen a few times. The chain carries TRBV28 and TRBJ1-6; 10 bases are a match to TRBD1. The CDR3 contains 14 residues. V lost 4 bases and J lost 8; bases outside the gene matches: 2. Per the germline V gene, CDR1 is MDHEN and CDR2 is SYDVKM. CDR3 DNA sequence: TGTGCCAGCAGTTCGACAGGGGGCCATTCACCCCTCCACTTT. As protein: CASSSTGGHSPLHF.

This clone came up a few times. This chain uses TRBV6-5 with TRBJ1-1; D is uncertain. Germline CDR1 is MNHEY and CDR2 is SVGAGI. The CDR3 is 12 amino acids. Trimming removed 4 bases at V and 5 bases at J, with 8 bases between. Written as DNA, the CDR3 is TGTGCCAGCAGTTCCAGCGGAACTGAAGCTTTCTTT. It specifies CASSSSGTEAFF.

The gene calls are TRBV9 and TRBJ2-7, with D unresolved. In germline, CDR1 is SGDLS, CDR2 YYNGEE. Trimming took off 0 bases at V and 3 bases at J, with 7 bases between the two ends. CDR3 length: 13 amino acids. DNA for the CDR3: TGTGCCAGCAGCGTAGCTGAGGACTACGAGCAGTACTTC. The encoded protein is CASSVAEDYEQYF.

A note on this clone: The junction does not match germline at one end; this may be a read error. Here the CDR3 reads CSARSPGEKVF. The CDR3 region has the DNA TGCAGTGCTAGATCCCCCGGGGAGAAGGTCTTC. This chain links TRBV20-1 with TRBJ1-2; D remains ambiguous. Germline CDR1 and CDR2: DFQATT and SNEGSKA (reference sequence). This CDR3 has 11 residues.

The rearrangement links TRBV5-1 to TRBJ2-5; D unclear. This CDR3 comprises 15 residues. Between the trimmed V and J ends, which lost 0 bases and 1 base, there was a span of 10 bases. Germline V gene lookup returns CDR1 SGHRS and CDR2 YFSETQ. The CDR3, as DNA: TGCGCCAGCAGCTTGGCCGGTTCTACCCAAGAGACCCAGTACTTC. This encodes CASSLAGSTQETQYF. Supplemented by reference TRBV5-1 and TRBJ2-5, the full variable domain reads KAGVTQTPRYLIKTRGQQVTLSCSPISGHRSVSWYQQTPGQGLQFLFEYFSETQRNKGNFPGRFSGRQFSNSRSEMNVSTLELGDSALYLCASSLAGSTQETQYFGPGTRLLVL.

The V gene is TRBV18, the J gene TRBJ1-2, with 8 bases lining up with TRBD1. V lost 4 bases and J lost 1; bases outside the gene matches: 5. The CDR3 has 15 amino acids. CDR1 KGHSH and CDR2 LQKENI come from the germline V gene. The CDR3 DNA follows: TGTGCCAGCTCACTAGGACAGGGTGATAACTATGGCTACACCTTC. It specifies CASSLGQGDNYGYTF. The full variable domain, completed using reference TRBV18 and TRBJ1-2, is NAGVMQNPRHLVRRRGQEARLRCSPMKGHSHVYWYRQLPEEGLKFMVYLQKENIIDESGMPKERFSAEFPKEGPSILRIQQVVRGDSAAYFCASSLGQGDNYGYTFGSGTRLTVV.

The chain couples TRBV7-9 to TRBJ2-1; D is ambiguous. From germline, CDR1 is SEHNR and CDR2 FQNEAQ (reference sequence). The CDR3 is 14 residues long. Trimming pared 1 base from V and 7 bases from J, leaving 11 bases between. As DNA, the CDR3 is TGTGCCAGCAGCTTAGTTACGTCCGGGAATGAGCAGTTCTTC. This encodes CASSLVTSGNEQFF.

This chain uses TRBV5-4 with TRBJ1-1, with 7 bases matching TRBD1. From germline, CDR1 is SGHNT and CDR2 YYREEE (reference sequence). The CDR3 runs 14 residues. The J segment lost 0 bases and the V segment lost 4 bases, leaving 3 bases of the junction unmatched. The CDR3 DNA is TGTGCCAGCAGCCAGGGGGAATTGAACACTGAAGCTTTCTTT. Protein sequence: CASSQGELNTEAFF.

This clone is a singleton in its sample. The chain is built from TRBV6-6 and TRBJ2-1, with D hard to call. Trimming took 2 bases from V and 3 from J, leaving 14 bases between them. The CDR3 length is 16 residues. Germline CDR1 MNHNY, CDR2 SVGAGI (reference sequence). The CDR3 DNA reads as TGTGCCAGCAGTTACGGGCTACCTCCTAACTACAATGAGCAGTTCTTC. It translates to CASSYGLPPNYNEQFF.

CDR3 residues: CASSLGGHTDTQYF. Here the CDR3 DNA reads TGTGCCAGCAGCTTGGGAGGACACACAGATACGCAGTATTTT. The chain recombines TRBV5-6 with TRBJ2-3; D might be TRBD1 (5 bases). The CDR3 is 14 residues long. Trimming stripped 0 bases from V and 2 bases from J, with 7 bases between. The V gene's germline CDR1 is SGHDT and CDR2 YYEEEE.

This sequence joins TRBV7-9 and TRBJ2-4; 9 bases are a match to TRBD1. CDR3 length: 16 amino acids. Trimming at V came to 4 bases and at J to 1 base, leaving 5 bases not matched to a gene. Germline values: CDR1 SEHNR, CDR2 FQNEAQ (reference sequence). The CDR3 sequence: CASSSRGQGAKNIQYF. DNA for the CDR3: TGTGCCAGCAGCTCTCGTGGACAGGGGGCCAAAAACATTCAGTACTTC.

The chain couples TRBV29-1 to TRBJ2-5; 10 bases align to TRBD1. The germline V gene encodes CDR1 SQVTM and CDR2 ANQGSEA. The CDR3 extends over 15 amino acids. After removal of 8 bases from V and 5 bases from J, the junction contained 14 bases not matched to a gene. The CDR3, as DNA: TGCAGCTACATAAAGGGGACAGGGGCGGGCGAGACCCAGTACTTC. It translates to CSYIKGTGAGETQYF.

This chain joins TRBV6-1 and TRBJ1-1, with 9 bases lining up with TRBD1. CDR3 length: 16 amino acids. The V and J ends lost 0 bases and 5 bases, in that order; junction bases with no gene match: 7. Per the germline V gene, CDR1 is MNHNS and CDR2 is SASEGT. Here the CDR3 DNA reads TGTGCCAGCAGTGAAGCTAGGACAGGGGAAGTGACTGAAGCTTTCTTT. Amino acid sequence: CASSEARTGEVTEAFF.

This chain uses TRBV29-1 with TRBJ1-1, with a possible D match to TRBD1 (6 bases). This CDR3 spans 17 amino acids. Trimming shortened V by 2 bases and J by 6 bases, and 25 bases separated the two germline ends. Germline CDR1 reads SQVTM; CDR2 reads ANQGSEA. The CDR3 region has the DNA TGCAGCGTTGAACTTCTTTTGGGCCGGACAGTCGCGGCTGAAGCTTTCTTT. Its protein product is CSVELLLGRTVAAEAFF.

Here the CDR3 DNA reads TGTGCCAGCAGTCTCCGGAGGGAAAAACTGTTTTTT. Translation: CASSLRREKLFF. The V call is TRBV28, the J call TRBJ1-4; D is undetermined. CDR1 and CDR2 from the germline V gene are MDHEN and SYDVKM. This CDR3 contains 12 residues. V was pared by 5 bases and J by 8 bases, with 9 bases between.

The chain carries TRBV10-1 and TRBJ2-1; D might be TRBD2 (6 bases). The CDR3 runs to 15 residues. The germline V gene has CDR1 WNHNN and CDR2 SYGVQD (reference sequence). V was cut by 6 bases and J by 0 bases, with 12 bases left in between. CDR3 sequence (DNA): TGCGCCAGCAGCCGGGACTCCAGCTCCTACAATGAGCAGTTCTTC. This translates into CASSRDSSSYNEQFF.

The chain couples TRBV5-6 to TRBJ2-5, with TRBD2 as a possible D gene (5 bases). The V end lost 0 bases, the J end lost 4 bases, and 10 bases lay between the germline ends. There are 14 residues in the CDR3. Germline loops: CDR1 SGHDT, CDR2 YYEEEE. The CDR3 region has the DNA TGTGCCAGCAGCTTGGGCATGGCGGGAGAGACCCAGTACTTC. Translated: CASSLGMAGETQYF.